This is a list of T cell receptor beta chains from one sample in a study of beta chain features in type 1 diabetes. The data were produced by immunoSEQ multiplex PCR, yet TCRdb's version contains in-frame clones alone and is incomplete. This table holds about 260,000 clones, 68% found once. The specimen was naive CD4+ T cells from blood. These receptors were taken from a man aged 25 to 40 in good health. Each CDR3 is given with its conserved first and last residue. The D gene is left open where the match is weak. Clone size appears in some rows only: once, few, many, or a class for an expanded clone.

TRBV10-3,TRBD1,NA,TRBJ2-7,TGTGCCATCGGGGACAGAGCCTACGAGCAGTACTTC,CAIGDRAYEQYF
TRBV30,NA,few,TRBJ2-7,TGTGCCTCTAAGAGCTCCTACGAGCAGTACTTC,CASKSSYEQYF
TRBV7-2,TRBD1,NA,TRBJ2-7,TGTGCCAGCACCTTCGCCGGGACAGGGACACACGAGCAGTACTTC,CASTFAGTGTHEQYF
TRBV28,NA,NA,TRBJ2-6,TGTGCCAGCAGTTTAGTCGGGGCTGGGGCCAACGTCCTGACTTTC,CASSLVGAGANVLTF
TRBV30,NA,NA,TRBJ1-2,TGTGCCTGGGGCTCCGGATACAGGGACGCCTATGGCTACACCTTC,CAWGSGYRDAYGYTF
TRBV7-2,NA,few,TRBJ2-4,TGTGCCAGCAGCTTAGATATGATAGCCAAAAACATTCAGTACTTC,CASSLDMIAKNIQYF
TRBV6-6,NA,once,TRBJ2-7,TGTGCCAGCAGTTCCAATGATGCCTACGAGCAGTACTTC,CASSSNDAYEQYF
TRBV29-1,NA,NA,TRBJ1-1,TGCAGCGTTGGCCCCACTGAAGCTTTCTTT,CSVGPTEAFF
TRBV14,NA,NA,TRBJ2-1,TGTGCCAGCAGCATCTCCCGGGAACATGAGCAGTTCTTC,CASSISREHEQFF
TRBV2,TRBD1,few,TRBJ1-1,TGTGCCAGCAGTATTGGGACAGTCACTGAAGCTTTCTTT,CASSIGTVTEAFF
TRBV21-1,NA,NA,TRBJ2-3,TGTGCCAGCAGCAGGGACAGGGATACGCAGTATTTT,CASSRDRDTQYF